A single T cell receptor beta chain is shown here with its context. This record belongs to a study of T cell changes during pregnancy in multiple sclerosis. Libraries were prepared by immunoSEQ multiplex PCR; TCRdb keeps only in-frame clonotypes and omits some of them. This sample has about 40,000 clones, with roughly 89% found just once. V gave up 2 bases and J gave up 4 bases; unmatched junction bases: 2. Germline V gene lookup returns CDR1 MGHDK and CDR2 SYGVNS. The CDR3 consists of 14 residues. The clonotype was recovered from a female donor with multiple sclerosis, enrolled in a pregnancy study. The sequences come from CD4+ T cells from peripheral blood mononuclear cells, collected in the first trimester of pregnancy. The chain employs TRBV25-1 and TRBJ1-2, with 9 bases lining up with TRBD1. CDR3 bases: TGTGCCAGCAGTGAAGGGACAGGGACCTATGGCTACACCTTC. Residues: CASSEGTGTYGYTF.